The 9 T cell receptor beta chains reported below all come from one sample, sequenced in a study of blood T cell repertoires in COVID-19. TCRdb's table, derived via immunoSEQ multiplex PCR, lists solely in-frame clones and lacks some. The sample holds some 410,000 clones, 88% seen once. Specimen: PBMCs or T cells enriched from blood (not recorded which). The receptor set was obtained from a young woman with acute COVID-19.

The CDR3 nucleotides read TGTGCCTGGACTGAGGGTAATCCTGGAAACACCATATATTTT. This encodes CAWTEGNPGNTIYF. The chain employs TRBV30 and TRBJ1-3, with D unclear. The CDR3 runs to 14 residues. V gave up 4 bases and J gave up 2 bases, with 12 bases separating them. Per germline, CDR1 GTSNPN and CDR2 SVGIG (reference sequence).

The chain uses TRBV5-6 and TRBJ1-3; 7 nucleotides agree with TRBD1. Germline values: CDR1 SGHDT, CDR2 YYEEEE. The CDR3 totals 16 residues. The V and J ends lost 4 bases and 2 bases, in that order; junction bases with no gene match: 9. CDR3 region: CASSETGELTGNTIYF. CDR3 in DNA: TGTGCCAGCAGCGAAACAGGGGAATTGACTGGAAACACCATATATTTT.

The CDR3 loop is CSVEGGTSGVNEQFF. CDR3 DNA sequence: TGCAGCGTTGAAGGGGGGACTAGCGGGGTCAATGAGCAGTTCTTC. J is TRBJ2-1 and V is TRBV29-1; 13 bases map to TRBD2. The CDR3 runs to 15 residues. Germline-derived CDR1 and CDR2 are SQVTM and ANQGSEA. The ends lost 1 base at V and 6 bases at J; junction bases unmatched: 3.

The chain links TRBV4-1 to TRBJ2-7; possibly TRBD1 for D (5 bases). CDR1 and CDR2 from the germline V gene are MGHRA and YSYEKL. The CDR3 runs 14 residues. Trimming left V 0 bases short and J 3 bases short, with 9 bases between. This CDR3 reads CASSQETAHYEQYF. Here the CDR3 DNA reads TGCGCCAGCAGCCAAGAGACAGCCCACTACGAGCAGTACTTC.

V and J are TRBV2 and TRBJ1-6; 10 nucleotides match TRBD1. V shed 5 bases and J 3 bases; nucleotides not matched to a gene: 10. The CDR3 is 18 residues long. CDR1 and CDR2 (germline): SNHLY, FYNNEI. CDR3 protein: CASSLQGDRGIYNSPLHF. CDR3 DNA sequence: TGTGCCAGCAGTCTACAAGGGGACAGGGGAATCTATAATTCACCCCTCCACTTT.

The V call is TRBV19, the J call TRBJ1-3; D not certain. The CDR3 is 14 residues long. The V gene lost 4 bases and the J gene lost 0 bases, with 7 bases spanning the gap. CDR1 and CDR2 (germline): LNHDA, SQIVND (reference sequence). The CDR3 here is CASSSGFSGNTIYF. The CDR3 DNA follows: TGTGCCAGTAGTAGCGGGTTCTCTGGAAACACCATATATTTT. Using reference TRBV19 and TRBJ1-3 for the parts outside the CDR3, the full variable domain is DGGITQSPKYLFRKEGQNVTLSCEQNLNHDAMYWYRQDPGQGLRLIYYSQIVNDFQKGDIAEGYSVSREKKESFPLTVTSAQKNPTAFYLCASSSGFSGNTIYFGEGSWLTVV.

The chain recombines TRBV18 with TRBJ2-7, with D possibly matching TRBD1 (5 bases). CDR1 and CDR2 (germline): KGHSH, LQKENI. The CDR3 extends over 14 amino acids. The V gene lost 4 bases and the J gene lost 3 bases, with 13 bases spanning the gap. The CDR3 DNA is TGTGCCAGCTCACTCGTAGGGGAAATCTACGAGCAGTACTTC. Its translation: CASSLVGEIYEQYF. The variable domain in full, with the rest retrieved from reference TRBV18 and TRBJ2-7, is NAGVMQNPRHLVRRRGQEARLRCSPMKGHSHVYWYRQLPEEGLKFMVYLQKENIIDESGMPKERFSAEFPKEGPSILRIQQVVRGDSAAYFCASSLVGEIYEQYFGPGTRLTVT.

The chain combines TRBV10-3 with TRBJ1-6; the D gene is possibly TRBD1 (6 bases). This CDR3 is built from 15 residues. Germline CDR1 reads ENHRY; CDR2 reads SYGVKD. The V and J ends lost 4 bases and 10 bases respectively, with 17 bases between them. CDR3 loop: CAISVDRGAGSPLHF. CDR3 in DNA: TGTGCCATCAGTGTCGACCGGGGGGCCGGATCACCCCTCCACTTT.

The genes are TRBV7-2 and TRBJ2-3, with 9 bases lining up with TRBD2. The CDR3 is made up of 17 amino acids. The germline V gene has CDR1 SGHTA and CDR2 FQGNSA. V lost 1 base and J lost 5; bases outside the gene matches: 10. The CDR3 reads CASSLVSSGGPLDTQYF. The CDR3 coding sequence is TGTGCCAGCAGCTTAGTCAGTAGCGGGGGCCCCCTAGATACGCAGTATTTT.